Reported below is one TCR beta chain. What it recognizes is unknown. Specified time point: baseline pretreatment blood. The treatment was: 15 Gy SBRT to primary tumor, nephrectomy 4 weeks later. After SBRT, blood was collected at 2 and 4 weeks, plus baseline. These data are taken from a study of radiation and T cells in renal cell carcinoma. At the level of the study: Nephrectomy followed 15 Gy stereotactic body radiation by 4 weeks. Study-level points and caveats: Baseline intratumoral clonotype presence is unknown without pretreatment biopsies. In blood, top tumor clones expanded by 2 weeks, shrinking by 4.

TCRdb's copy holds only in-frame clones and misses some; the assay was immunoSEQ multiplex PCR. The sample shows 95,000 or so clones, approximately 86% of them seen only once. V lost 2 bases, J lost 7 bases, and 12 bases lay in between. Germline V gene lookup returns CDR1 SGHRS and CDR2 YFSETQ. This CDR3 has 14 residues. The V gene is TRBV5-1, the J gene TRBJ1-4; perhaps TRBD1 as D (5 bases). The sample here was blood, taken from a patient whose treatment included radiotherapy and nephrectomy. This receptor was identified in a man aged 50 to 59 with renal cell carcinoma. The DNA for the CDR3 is TGCGCCAGCAGCTTAGAGGGGTATAGTGAAAAACTGTTTTTT. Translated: CASSLEGYSEKLFF.